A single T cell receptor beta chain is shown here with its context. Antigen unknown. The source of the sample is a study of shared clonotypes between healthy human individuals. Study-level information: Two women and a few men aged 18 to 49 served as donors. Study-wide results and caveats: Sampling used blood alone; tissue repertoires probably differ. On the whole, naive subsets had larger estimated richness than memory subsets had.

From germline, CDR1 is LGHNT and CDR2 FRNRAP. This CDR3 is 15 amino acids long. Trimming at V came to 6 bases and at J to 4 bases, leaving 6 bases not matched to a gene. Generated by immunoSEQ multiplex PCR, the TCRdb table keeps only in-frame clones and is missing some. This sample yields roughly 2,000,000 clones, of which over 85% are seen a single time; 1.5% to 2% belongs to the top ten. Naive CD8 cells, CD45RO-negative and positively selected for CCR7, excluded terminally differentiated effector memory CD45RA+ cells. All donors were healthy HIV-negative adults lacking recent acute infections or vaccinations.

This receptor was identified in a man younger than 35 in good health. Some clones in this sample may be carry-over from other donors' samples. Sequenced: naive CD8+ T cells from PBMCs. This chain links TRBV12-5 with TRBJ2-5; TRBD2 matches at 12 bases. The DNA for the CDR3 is TGTGCTAGTGGGACTAGCGGGAGACCACCAGAGACCCAGTACTTC. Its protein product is CASGTSGRPPETQYF.